This T cell receptor beta chain was captured by sequencing in a study of Ad26.COV2.S vaccination and SARS-CoV-2 variants. Study in general: Once or twice, 56 days apart, Ad26.COV2.S was delivered intramuscularly. Overall study findings and caveats: Analyses of TCR breadth and depth may have underestimated total T cell responses. Substantial breadth in spike-specific CD8+ and CD4+ T cell responses was reportedly seen after vaccination.

V was trimmed by 4 bases and J by 5 bases, leaving 13 bases between them. Germline values: CDR1 LNHDA, CDR2 SQIVND (reference sequence). CDR3 length equals 14 residues. This clone was seen just once. Its antigen remains unidentified. Sequencing was performed with immunoSEQ multiplex PCR; in TCRdb, only in-frame clones are kept and a portion is missing. The table has hundreds of thousands of clones, around 90% seen once. Treatment reported: around 19 received Ad26.COV2.S at low or high dose, single or two shots; about 5 received placebo; per-sample allocation not given. Specimen acquisition occurred on day 63 following the initial vaccine or placebo injection. An adult donor aged 18-55 years was enrolled in Boston.

This clonotype was sampled from a person between 18 and 60 years old who received the Ad26.COV2.S COVID-19 vaccine or a placebo. This chain joins TRBV19 and TRBJ2-3, with D unclear. The sample in question was peripheral blood, obtained in a trial of Ad26.COV2.S vaccine versus placebo. The CDR3 region is CASSKGGKGDTQYF. In nucleotides, the CDR3 is TGTGCCAGTAGTAAAGGCGGCAAGGGAGATACGCAGTATTTT.